The 13 T cell receptor beta chains reported below all come from one sample, sequenced in a study of T cells after posttransplantation cyclophosphamide. Busulfan-fludarabine conditioning, marrow transplant, and cyclophosphamide on days +3 and +4 were administered. Profiled with immunoSEQ multiplex PCR; TCRdb holds only in-frame clones, not every one. The sample has approximately 16,000 clones; 77% are singletons. The source was CD8+ T cells sorted from PBMCs, collected 1,800 to 2,000 days after a stem cell transplant with posttransplant cyclophosphamide. These receptors all stem from a female patient in her 40s who received an allogeneic stem cell transplant from a related donor, was CMV-positive, and had no GVHD. Among the T cells, some may be from the graft donor.

This chain connects TRBV6-1 to TRBJ1-5, with TRBD1 identical over 11 bases. In germline, CDR1 is MNHNS, CDR2 SASEGT. The CDR3 spans 16 residues. Unmatched junction bases numbered 7, after V lost 3 bases and J lost 6 bases. The CDR3 sequence is CASSEWTGGVFQPQHF. In DNA form, the CDR3 reads TGTGCCAGCAGTGAGTGGACAGGGGGCGTCTTTCAGCCCCAGCATTTT.

By share, this clone ranks as medium-sized. The chain recombines TRBV5-4 with TRBJ2-1; D perhaps matches TRBD2 (6 bases). The CDR3 spans 15 residues. V lost 1 base, J lost 7 bases, and 15 bases lay in between. Per the germline V gene, CDR1 is SGHNT and CDR2 is YYREEE (reference sequence). The CDR3 loop is CASSLSSGPSNEQFF. CDR3 DNA: TGTGCCAGCAGCTTGAGTAGCGGTCCCTCGAATGAGCAGTTCTTC.

The chain uses TRBV14 and TRBJ1-1; 7 bases agree with TRBD1. The CDR3 has 15 residues. Germline CDR1 is SGHDN and CDR2 is FVKESK. The J segment lost 0 bases and the V segment lost 4 bases, leaving 5 bases of the junction unmatched. CDR3 sequence reads: CASSPLGGLNTEAFF. The CDR3 region has the DNA TGTGCCAGCAGCCCATTAGGGGGCCTGAACACTGAAGCTTTCTTT.

V usage is TRBV7-8 and J usage is TRBJ2-7; D might be TRBD2 (5 bases). The V gene's germline CDR1 is SGHVS and CDR2 FQNEAQ. V lost 6 bases, J lost 3 bases, and 21 bases lay in between. The CDR3 has 16 residues. CDR3 nucleotide sequence: TGTGCCAGCAGTGAAGCGCACACGGGGATAAACTACGAGCAGTACTTC. It codes for CASSEAHTGINYEQYF. Combining the CDR3 with reference TRBV7-8 and TRBJ2-7 gives the whole variable domain GAGVSQSPRYKVAKRGQDVALRCDPISGHVSLFWYQQALGQGPEFLTYFQNEAQLDKSGLPSDRFFAERPEGSVSTLKIQRTQQEDSAVYLCASSEAHTGINYEQYFGPGTRLTVT.

The chain links TRBV9 to TRBJ2-7, with 7 bases matching TRBD1. CDR3 length equals 14 residues. J was trimmed by 6 bases and V by 1 base; bases with no gene match: 7. Germline lookup yields CDR1 SGDLS and CDR2 YYNGEE. The CDR3 spells CASSVTGTASEQYF. The CDR3 coding sequence is TGTGCCAGCAGCGTAACCGGGACAGCCTCCGAGCAGTACTTC.

The J gene is TRBJ2-7, the V gene TRBV5-1; 8 positions agree with TRBD2. This CDR3 is 17 amino acids long. Trimming took 0 bases from V and 3 from J; bases not matched to a gene: 11. CDR1 and CDR2 from the germline V gene are SGHRS and YFSETQ. CDR3 sequence (DNA): TGCGCCAGCAGCTTGGAGGGAGCGGGGGCGGACAACTACGAGCAGTACTTC. This translates into CASSLEGAGADNYEQYF.

This clone was detected only once. The chain links TRBV6-1 to TRBJ2-4; a weak D match, TRBD1 (6 bases). CDR3 size: 15 residues. V was pared by 8 bases and J by 0 bases, with 14 bases between. Looked up from germline, CDR1 is MNHNS and CDR2 is SASEGT. This CDR3 reads CASLPGALAKNIQYF. Written as DNA, the CDR3 is TGTGCCAGCCTACCAGGGGCCCTAGCCAAAAACATTCAGTACTTC.

The chain joins TRBV5-1 to TRBJ1-1, with 7 bases identical to TRBD1. In germline, CDR1 is SGHRS, CDR2 YFSETQ. Trimming at V came to 0 bases and at J to 5 bases, leaving 4 bases not matched to a gene. The length of the CDR3 is 14 residues. CDR3: CASSLDRGYTEAFF. DNA of the CDR3: TGCGCCAGCAGCTTGGACAGGGGTTATACTGAAGCTTTCTTT.

Comment on this clone: At one end the junction does not follow the germline gene, possibly because of a read error. V and J are TRBV7-8 and TRBJ2-1, with TRBD2 as a possible D gene (5 bases). This CDR3 has 15 residues. Germline V CDR1 and CDR2: SGHVS, FQNEAQ. Here the CDR3 DNA reads TGTGCCAGCAGCGAAAGACTATACTCCTACAATAAGCAGTTCTTC. It translates to CASSERLYSYNKQFF.

The chain links TRBV10-3 to TRBJ2-7; D perhaps matches TRBD1 (6 bases). The CDR3 runs 12 residues. Trimming took off 10 bases at V and 6 bases at J, with 16 bases between the two ends. CDR1 and CDR2 (germline): ENHRY, SYGVKD. The CDR3 reads CATGHRAAEQYF. For the CDR3, the DNA is TGTGCCACGGGGCACAGGGCAGCCGAGCAGTACTTC.

The rearrangement uses TRBV21-1 and TRBJ2-2; the table's D call TRBD1 went unverified against the DNA. TRBV21-1 is flagged as a pseudogene. The CDR3 is 15 amino acids. The CDR3 bases are TGTGCCAGCAGCCCCGACAGGGACCACACCGGGGAGCTGTTTTTT. As protein: CASSPDRDHTGELFF.

The chain joins TRBV4-1 to TRBJ2-5; 9 positions agree with TRBD1. The CDR3 has 18 amino acids. Germline trimming cut 0 bases from V and 4 bases from J; bases unmatched to any gene: 12. Germline values: CDR1 MGHRA, CDR2 YSYEKL. The CDR3 sequence is CASSQDYLGTGMAETQYF. The DNA of the CDR3 is TGCGCCAGCAGCCAAGATTATTTAGGGACAGGGATGGCAGAGACCCAGTACTTC.

V and J are TRBV4-3 and TRBJ2-6, with D possibly TRBD1 on 5 matching bases. V was clipped by 3 bases and J by 4 bases, with 10 bases between them. Germline-derived CDR1 and CDR2 are LGHNA and YSLEER. The CDR3 consists of 15 residues. The CDR3 coding sequence is TGCGCCAGCAGCCAGTCAGGGATCGGGGCCAACGTCCTGACTTTC. As protein: CASSQSGIGANVLTF.